The next 28 T cell receptor beta chains were all read from a single sample in a study of cytotoxic CD8 clonotypes in ibrutinib-treated CLL. Data came from immunoSEQ multiplex PCR; TCRdb stores just in-frame clones and leaves some out. The repertoire includes approximately 80,000 clones, around 84% of them detected once, and more than 5% sits in the top ten. Material: PBMCs, obtained before ibrutinib treatment. These receptors came from a human donor with chronic lymphocytic leukemia.

The chain combines TRBV6-1 with TRBJ2-4; tentative D call: TRBD2 (5 bases). Deletions cut 7 bases from V and 8 bases from J, with 12 bases between. Germline V gene sequence: CDR1 MNHNS, CDR2 SASEGT. The CDR3 extends over 12 amino acids. The CDR3 DNA reads TGTGCCAGCATCGGGCAGCGGCACATTCAGTACTTC. This encodes CASIGQRHIQYF.

This chain links TRBV11-2 with TRBJ2-2, with TRBD1 matching over 8 bases. The CDR3 sequence is 14 residues long. V trimming: 4 bases; J trimming: 7 bases; junction bases outside the gene matches: 5. Germline V gene sequence: CDR1 SGHAT, CDR2 FQNNGV. DNA of the CDR3: TGTGCCAGCAGCTGGGGACAGGCGGTCGGGGAGCTGTTTTTT. Its translation: CASSWGQAVGELFF.

V usage is TRBV10-3 and J usage is TRBJ2-7; D unresolved. Germline V gives CDR1 ENHRY, CDR2 SYGVKD. The CDR3 is made up of 15 amino acids. V shed 0 bases and J shed 5 bases, with 14 bases lying between them. The CDR3, as DNA: TGTGCCATCAGTGAGTCCCGTCAGGTGGTCCACGAGCAGTACTTC. Protein sequence: CAISESRQVVHEQYF.

The rearrangement joins TRBV7-2 to TRBJ1-1, with D hard to call. The germline gives CDR1 SGHTA, CDR2 FQGNSA. The V gene lost 1 base and the J gene lost 0 bases, with 3 bases spanning the gap. CDR3 length equals 13 residues. This chain's CDR3 is CASSLEMNTEAFF. As DNA, the CDR3 is TGTGCCAGCAGCTTAGAAATGAACACTGAAGCTTTCTTT.

The chain carries TRBV11-1 and TRBJ1-5; D call uncertain. Trimming left V 8 bases short and J 2 bases short, with 7 bases between. The CDR3 covers 12 residues. CDR1 is SGHAT, CDR2 FQDESV, per germline (reference sequence). This CDR3 reads CASQEGNQPQHF. The CDR3 DNA sequence: TGTGCCAGCCAGGAGGGCAATCAGCCCCAGCATTTT.

The chain uses TRBV11-2 and TRBJ1-3; no firm D call. The V gene lost 3 bases and the J gene lost 4 bases, with 4 bases spanning the gap. Germline V gene sequence: CDR1 SGHAT, CDR2 FQNNGV. The CDR3 extends over 12 amino acids. The CDR3 bases are TGTGCCAGCAGCTTTCGGGGAAACACCATATATTTT. Residues: CASSFRGNTIYF.

The chain joins TRBV11-3 to TRBJ2-7, with D possibly TRBD2 on 6 matching bases. The V end lost 7 bases, the J end lost 4 bases, and 14 bases lay between the germline ends. The germline CDR1 and CDR2 sequences are SGHNT and YENEEA. The length of the CDR3 is 13 residues. The CDR3 DNA reads TGTGCCAGCAAAACCCCTCGGGGGTACGAGCAGTACTTC. Encoded protein: CASKTPRGYEQYF.

The chain recombines TRBV19 with TRBJ2-1; TRBD2 agrees at 9 bases. Germline V gene sequence: CDR1 LNHDA, CDR2 SQIVND (reference sequence). The CDR3 consists of 19 residues. V dropped 3 bases and J dropped 1; count of bases not matched to a gene: 13. The CDR3 here is CASSIIASLAGLSYNEQFF. In DNA, the CDR3 is TGTGCCAGTAGTATTATAGCTAGTCTAGCGGGACTATCCTACAATGAGCAGTTCTTC.

This chain's CDR3 is CASSKDSANYGYTF. CDR3 in DNA: TGTGCCAGTAGTAAGGACTCAGCTAACTATGGCTACACCTTC. The rearrangement joins TRBV19 to TRBJ1-2; D not resolved. The V end was cut by 4 bases, the J end by 0 bases, with 9 bases between. This CDR3 is 14 amino acids long. CDR1 and CDR2 from the germline V gene are LNHDA and SQIVND (reference sequence).

Remarks on this clone: Other nucleotide sequences from this sample produce the same CDR3. The V and J genes are TRBV6-1 and TRBJ1-1, with TRBD1 matching over 9 bases. After removal of 4 bases from V and 1 base from J, the junction contained 4 bases not matched to a gene. CDR3 length: 15 residues. Germline V gene data show CDR1 as MNHNS and CDR2 as SASEGT. For the CDR3, the DNA is TGTGCCAGCAGTGGATACAGGGGGCGGAACACTGAAGCTTTCTTT. Translating gives CASSGYRGRNTEAFF.

This chain uses TRBV28 with TRBJ2-3, with D maybe TRBD2 (6 bases). V was cut by 7 bases and J by 5 bases, with 13 bases left in between. Germline values: CDR1 MDHEN, CDR2 SYDVKM. The CDR3 extends over 13 amino acids. CDR3 sequence: CASTPGRGDTQYF. Here the CDR3 DNA reads TGTGCCAGCACCCCGGGGCGGGGAGATACGCAGTATTTT.

This chain connects TRBV27 to TRBJ2-4; 7 positions agree with TRBD1. The CDR3 contains 18 residues. J gave up 1 base and V 5 bases, and 14 bases lay outside the gene matches. The V gene's germline CDR1 is MNHEY and CDR2 SMNVEV (reference sequence). The CDR3, as DNA: TGTGCCAGCAGTCCCCAAGGGGGCCCCAAGGGGGCCAAAAACATTCAGTACTTC. Protein: CASSPQGGPKGAKNIQYF.

V and J are TRBV19 and TRBJ1-1, with a tentative D call TRBD1 (6 bases). V was shortened by 6 bases and J by 6 bases, with 14 bases between the two germline ends. Germline CDR1 LNHDA, CDR2 SQIVND (reference sequence). The length of the CDR3 is 13 residues. The CDR3 sequence is CASSLLPGAEAFF. For the CDR3, the DNA is TGTGCCAGTAGCCTCCTCCCAGGGGCTGAAGCTTTCTTT.

V is TRBV5-1 and J is TRBJ1-3; tentatively, D is TRBD1 (5 bases). The CDR3 consists of 17 residues. Germline loops: CDR1 SGHRS, CDR2 YFSETQ. The V end was cut by 0 bases, the J end by 4 bases, with 17 bases between. The CDR3 reads CASSLGGGRATGNTIYF. For the CDR3, the DNA is TGCGCCAGCAGCTTGGGGGGCGGCAGGGCTACCGGAAACACCATATATTTT.

A word on this clone: Compared with germline, one end of the junction differs, possibly owing to a read error. The CDR3 DNA reads TGTGCCAGTAGTATAGAACAGCGCCAGCATTTT. Translated, it gives CASSIEQRQHF. The chain carries TRBV19 and TRBJ1-5; D gene ambiguous. Germline CDR1 and CDR2: LNHDA and SQIVND (reference sequence). The CDR3 spans 11 residues.

The chain employs TRBV5-4 and TRBJ2-5; 10 nucleotides align to TRBD2. From germline, CDR1 is SGHNT and CDR2 YYREEE (reference sequence). The CDR3 is 14 residues long. J lost 6 bases, V lost 5 bases, and 7 bases had no gene match. CDR3 amino acids: CASRRSGRFKTQYF. CDR3 sequence (DNA): TGTGCCAGCAGACGTAGCGGGAGGTTTAAGACCCAGTACTTC.

The V call is TRBV9, the J call TRBJ2-3, with D hard to call. Germline lookup yields CDR1 SGDLS and CDR2 YYNGEE. The CDR3 sequence is 17 residues long. Trimming left V 0 bases short and J 0 bases short, with 14 bases between. In DNA form, the CDR3 reads TGTGCCAGCAGCGTAGTAGGTGGGCCTCATAGCACAGATACGCAGTATTTT. This gives the protein CASSVVGGPHSTDTQYF.

The V call is TRBV15, the J call TRBJ1-5; D is unclear. CDR1 LNHNV and CDR2 YYDKDF come from the germline V gene (reference sequence). The length of the CDR3 is 16 residues. Trimming removed 0 bases at V and 2 bases at J, with 11 bases between. CDR3 bases: TGTGCCACCAGCAGAGATAGGAGGGCCGGCAATCAGCCCCAGCATTTT. This gives the protein CATSRDRRAGNQPQHF.

The J gene is TRBJ1-1, the V gene TRBV10-1, with 7 positions matching TRBD1. The germline V gene encodes CDR1 WNHNN and CDR2 SYGVQD (reference sequence). The CDR3 is made up of 15 amino acids. The trim removed 6 bases at V and 1 base at J, leaving 8 bases unmatched. Here the CDR3 reads CASSNRGYGNTEAFF. The CDR3 coding sequence is TGCGCCAGCAGCAACAGGGGATATGGGAACACTGAAGCTTTCTTT.

This sequence joins TRBV28 and TRBJ1-2; possibly TRBD1 for D (5 bases). CDR1 and CDR2 from the germline V gene are MDHEN and SYDVKM. The germline V and J ends were trimmed by 11 bases and 2 bases, with 15 bases remaining between them. The CDR3 is made up of 13 amino acids. CDR3: CAWGPGMNYGYTF. CDR3 nucleotides: TGTGCCTGGGGCCCTGGGATGAACTATGGCTACACCTTC.

The rearrangement joins TRBV25-1 to TRBJ2-7, with D possibly TRBD2 on 7 matching bases. CDR1 and CDR2 from the germline V gene are MGHDK and SYGVNS. This CDR3 comprises 14 residues. The V gene lost 6 bases and the J gene lost 7 bases, with 19 bases spanning the gap. CDR3 bases: TGTGCCAGCAGGGTCGGGGGGCGGCTCGGGGAGCAGTACTTC. This codes for CASRVGGRLGEQYF.

V gene TRBV5-1 combines with J gene TRBJ2-1; D may be TRBD2 (6 bases). Trimming took off 0 bases at V and 8 bases at J, with 15 bases between the two ends. Per the germline V gene, CDR1 is SGHRS and CDR2 is YFSETQ. The CDR3 consists of 15 residues. The CDR3 DNA sequence: TGCGCCAGCAGCTTGGGGGCTAGACTAGGTGATGAGCAGTTCTTC. It yields the protein CASSLGARLGDEQFF.

The CDR3 DNA is TGTGCCAGCAGTGATACACAAGAGACCCAGTACTTC. As protein: CASSDTQETQYF. The chain combines TRBV6-1 with TRBJ2-5; D unresolved. CDR3 length equals 12 residues. Germline values: CDR1 MNHNS, CDR2 SASEGT. V was cut by 3 bases and J by 2 bases, with 4 bases left in between.

This clone is categorized as medium-sized. J is TRBJ1-5 and V is TRBV28; the D gene is possibly TRBD1 (5 bases). Between the trimmed V and J ends, which lost 5 bases and 5 bases, there was a span of 16 bases. The CDR3 loop spans 15 amino acids. Germline-derived CDR1 and CDR2 are MDHEN and SYDVKM. CDR3 region: CASSLRAGSHQPQHF. The CDR3 region has the DNA TGTGCCAGCAGTCTGAGGGCAGGGTCTCATCAGCCCCAGCATTTT.

The rearrangement links TRBV4-2 to TRBJ1-1, with TRBD1 matching 7 bases. There are 14 residues in the CDR3. Trimming removed 2 bases from V and 4 bases from J; junction bases left unmatched: 4. Germline loops: CDR1 LGHNA, CDR2 YNFKEQ. CDR3 region: CASSQRPGGTEAFF. The CDR3 DNA is TGTGCCAGCAGCCAAAGGCCAGGGGGCACTGAAGCTTTCTTT.

This chain uses TRBV29-1 with TRBJ1-2; 10 bases are a match to TRBD1. The germline V gene encodes CDR1 SQVTM and CDR2 ANQGSEA. The CDR3 has 13 amino acids. Germline trimming cut 4 bases from V and 7 bases from J; bases unmatched to any gene: 6. The CDR3, as DNA: TGCAGCGTTGGCCGGGACAGGGGATCTGGCTACACCTTC. Protein: CSVGRDRGSGYTF.

The rearrangement links TRBV18 to TRBJ1-1, with D perhaps TRBD1 (6 bases). Germline V gives CDR1 KGHSH, CDR2 LQKENI. CDR3 size: 12 residues. V was pared by 6 bases and J by 7 bases, with 12 bases between. The CDR3 nucleotides are TGTGCCAGCTCGCCAAACAGGGATGAAGCTTTCTTT. The encoded protein is CASSPNRDEAFF.

The rearrangement joins TRBV4-1 to TRBJ2-1; maybe TRBD2 (6 bases). The CDR3 totals 19 residues. The V end lost 0 bases, the J end lost 3 bases, and 21 bases lay between the germline ends. Germline V CDR1 and CDR2: MGHRA, YSYEKL. Here the CDR3 reads CASSQDGEQGGTHYNEQFF. The CDR3 DNA reads TGCGCCAGCAGCCAAGACGGGGAGCAAGGCGGGACCCACTACAATGAGCAGTTCTTC.